This section outlines one T cell receptor (beta chain) sequence together with its context. TCRdb's copy holds only in-frame clones and misses some; the assay was immunoSEQ multiplex PCR. The data show 65,000 to 100,000 clones, 84% seen once. The data are from a study of blood T cell repertoires in COVID-19. Study-level background: Researchers got acute and convalescent COVID-19 samples from the United States, Italy and Spain. Nucleic acid was either cDNA or gDNA, and it came from T cells, B-cell-depleted T cells, or PBMCs.

V was clipped by 3 bases and J by 5 bases; unmatched bases: 3. This CDR3 region has 15 residues. CDR1 and CDR2 from the germline V gene are SGHAT and FQNNGV. The clonotype was recovered from a human donor in a cohort sampled during active COVID-19. Sequenced material: peripheral blood. The chain employs TRBV11-2 and TRBJ2-2, with TRBD1 identical over 10 bases. Here the CDR3 DNA reads TGTGCCAGCAGCTTGACAGGGGGCATGACCGGGGAGCTGTTTTTT. This sequence encodes CASSLTGGMTGELFF.